This T cell receptor beta chain originates from a study of cytomegalovirus exposure and HLA in healthy donors. Findings of the study overall: Within an earlier analysis, most TCR beta V segments proved productive either about 87% or about 30% of the time. One later analysis reportedly identified an Asian-associated ancestry cluster that showed fewer N-insertions than the approximately 700-donor mean. Altogether, about 160 TCR beta chains were recorded as cytomegalovirus-associated.

Researchers ran the PCR with 60 Vbeta and 13 Jbeta primers. Sequencing used immunoSEQ multiplex PCR; TCRdb keeps in-frame clones, though not all of them. The sample holds roughly 200,000 clones, roughly 73% seen once. Regarding this clone: The antigen remains undetermined.

Trimming removed 4 bases at V and 3 bases at J, with 18 bases between. Germline V gives CDR1 GTSNPN, CDR2 SVGIG (reference sequence). This CDR3 region has 16 residues. Input material: PBMCs. This rearrangement joins TRBV30 to TRBJ1-4; D perhaps matches TRBD1 (6 bases). The TCR originated in a woman aged 25 to 45 in good health and CMV-seropositive. The CDR3 loop is CAWTPGEGVANEKLFF. CDR3 nucleotide sequence: TGTGCCTGGACCCCTGGGGAGGGGGTTGCTAATGAAAAACTGTTTTTT.